This T cell receptor beta chain was captured in a study of blood T cells in healthy people across ages. Points from the study as a whole: It was the long-lived donors that had more naive CD4+ cells and higher diversity than aged donors. The fall in TCR beta diversity per million T cells was roughly linear with age.

Trimming stripped 2 bases from V and 1 base from J, with 10 bases between. The CDR3 sequence is 15 residues long. For this clonotype: Its antigen is unknown.

Together with a sample-barcoded 5' primer, a J-beta primer mix was included in a second PCR lasting roughly 7 to 11 cycles. TCRdb reprocessed the 5' RACE reads with MiXCR, giving one entry per CDR3 protein. The sample lists about 510,000 distinct CDR3 sequences, roughly a quarter occurring once. Separately, the same data were catalogued under a study of T cells of mothers and their children.

Sequencing was carried out using blood. The rearrangement links TRBV12-3 or TRBV12-4 to TRBJ2-3, with a weak D call TRBD1 (5 bases). The clonotype was recovered from a boy aged 2-15 years in good health. CDR3 nucleotides: TGTGCCAGCAGTTTACAGGGTCCTCGCACAGATACGCAGTATTTT. Translating it yields CASSLQGPRTDTQYF.